This entry describes one T cell receptor (beta chain). This CDR3 spans 13 amino acids. Germline CDR1 and CDR2: MNHEY and SVGAGI. V was pared by 6 bases and J by 8 bases, with 16 bases between. The data were obtained in a study of blood T cell repertoires in COVID-19. As for the study in general: COVID-19 samples collected from the United States, Italy and Spain covered acute and convalescent phases. Nucleic acid was either cDNA or gDNA, and it came from T cells, B-cell-depleted T cells, or PBMCs.

Seattle patients were enrolled during active infection and followed longitudinally. In the study's own analysis: By means of reference gene primer amplification, nucleated cell counts were estimated. The method was immunoSEQ multiplex PCR; TCRdb's version includes in-frame clones alone and lacks a portion of them. That table furnishes V, J and clone size, whereas the DNA furnished D and trimming. The sample lists about 200,000 clones, 90% to 95% seen once, with around 0.8% in the top ten. Sequencing input: peripheral blood. The chain employs TRBV6-5 and TRBJ2-5, with D possibly TRBD1 on 6 matching bases. This clonotype originated in a man aged 25 to 40 with COVID-19, enrolled during active disease. The CDR3 DNA follows: TGTGCCAGCAGACCTCAGGGGACCCTCACCCAGTACTTC. It codes for CASRPQGTLTQYF.